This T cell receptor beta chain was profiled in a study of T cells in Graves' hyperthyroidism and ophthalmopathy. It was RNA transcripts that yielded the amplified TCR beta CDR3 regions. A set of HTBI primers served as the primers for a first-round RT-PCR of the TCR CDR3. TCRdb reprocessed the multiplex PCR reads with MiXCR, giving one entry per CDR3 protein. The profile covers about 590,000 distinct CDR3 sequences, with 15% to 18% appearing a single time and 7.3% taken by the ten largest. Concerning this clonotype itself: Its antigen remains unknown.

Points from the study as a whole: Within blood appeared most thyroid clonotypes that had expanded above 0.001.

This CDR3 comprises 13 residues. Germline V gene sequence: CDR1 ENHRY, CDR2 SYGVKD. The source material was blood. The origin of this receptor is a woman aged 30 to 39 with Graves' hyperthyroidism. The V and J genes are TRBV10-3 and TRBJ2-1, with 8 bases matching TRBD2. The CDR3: CASGRSRYNEQFF. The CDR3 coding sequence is TGTGCGAGCGGGAGATCACGGTACAATGAGCAGTTCTTC.